The present TCR beta chain was sequenced within a study of shared clonotypes between healthy human individuals (dated by TCRdb to between 2020 and 2021). Turning to the overall study: The cohort included three men and a couple of women between 18 and 49 years of age. Per donor, three plates each were used for CD4 naive and CD4 memory, two for CD8 naive, and one for CD8 memory. Blood TCR repertoires of a handful of healthy adults were deeply sequenced to estimate repertoire size and the extent of clonotype sharing between individuals. Libraries were prepared and TCR repertoires were sequenced by different laboratories using diverse techniques, in order to increase sequencing depth and limit assay-specific biases. Per donor, leukapheresis produced somewhere between about 0.9 and 9 billion PBMCs.

CD8 naive samples were obtained by positive selection for CCR7 among CD45RO-negative cells, yielding a CD45RA+CCR7+ population from which TemRA cells were excluded. The donors were healthy, HIV-negative adults with no recently reported acute infections or vaccinations. Only Caucasian adults living in Nashville, Tennessee, USA were represented among the donors. After blood collection by leukapheresis, PBMCs were isolated using Ficoll-Histopaque density gradient centrifugation and then cryopreserved in the vapor phase of liquid nitrogen. Purity and quantity of every magnetically sorted T cell population were checked by analytical flow cytometry. Genomic DNA was isolated from each sorted fraction and quantified by UV absorbance on a Nanodrop 2000c. The V end loses 0 bases and the J end loses 0 bases, and a stretch of 6 bases separates them. The CDR1 and CDR2 encoded by the germline V gene are MGHRA and YSYEKL. Taken from cysteine to phenylalanine, the CDR3 has 15 residues. The entry retains the CDR3 DNA only, 45 bases that are in frame from base 1.

Regarding this clone: Its antigen target is currently unknown. No much larger clone is present one base from it, and per-base qualities are unavailable.

Using the deep immunoSEQ assay, TCR CDR3 regions were amplified from genomic DNA by multiplex PCR. Extracted genomic DNA from each cell subset was distributed evenly across all wells of several immunoSEQ 96-well plates, and each plate was treated as a replicate. For sorted subsets, each replicate PCR was loaded with 200 ng genomic DNA, equivalent to 30,000 or so T cell genomes. Purified libraries were measured with a Qubit 3.0 fluorometer, size-checked on a Bioanalyzer 2100, and measured again with the KAPA Library Quantification kit. Each immunoSEQ 96-well plate was sequenced on its own single-read 150-cycle Illumina NextSeq 550 flow cell. Per the authors' processing: Because the immunoSEQ output included only junctional sequences and no quality scores, the filtering could not be the same as the filtering used for full-length reads. To assign V/J genes and CDR3, sequences were annotated against IMGT germline references using PyIR, a Python wrapper for IgBLAST v1.9. Reads were filtered out if the reads had weak V/J assignments (E-value above 1e-6), no CDR3, stop codons, out-of-frame junctions, or ambiguous translated residues. A V3J clonotype was defined by an identical inferred V gene, J gene, and CDR3 amino acid sequence. Percentage overlap between repertoires was calculated by dividing the number of shared unique clonotypes by the size of the smaller repertoire. Repertoire richness was assessed with RTK rarefaction, the Chao1 estimator, and Recon v2.1 estimates of unobserved clonotypes. OLGA was used to compute generation probabilities for all TCRbeta clonotypes that the gDNA method yielded from a handful of donors. Not all clones reach the TCRdb copy of this immuneACCESS table, which keeps in-frame sequences only. Checked studies attribute under half of the gap to unresolved V genes and leave the rest unexplained. D and trimming come from the DNA, and the V and J calls and clone size come from that table. The sample contains about 2 million clones, about 95% of them found a single time. Roughly 1.2% of the sample belongs to the ten largest clones.

The paper's findings and limits, for the study overall: Estimated clonotype richness was generally larger for naive than for memory subsets. The genetic and exposure-history diversity represented was limited by the small number of donors. Across a handful of donors, 5% to 6% of naive CD4, approximately 3.6% of naive CD8, roughly 2.2% of memory CD4, and around 0.4% of memory CD8 clonotypes were shared. Sampling was restricted to blood, and TCR repertoires in tissue are likely to differ from TCR repertoires in blood. Clonotypes shared by all four sorted-subset donors showed higher generation probabilities than non-shared clonotypes. Rarefaction of sorted-subset datasets indicated incomplete sequencing despite the large sequencing depth. Pairwise subsampling indicated that sequencing depth was expected to affect the degree of clonotype sharing among donors.

The clonotype was recovered from a man between 18 and 29 years old in good health. The source material was naive CD8+ T cells sorted from blood. What the cell subset or site label conveys for this sample: CD45RA+CCR7+. Rearrangement joined TRBV4-1 to TRBJ2-1, with the D segment identity uncertain. The DNA is as follows: TGCGCCAGCAGCCAAGACTGGAGCTCCTACAATGAGCAGTTCTTC. Its protein is CASSQDWSSYNEQFF.